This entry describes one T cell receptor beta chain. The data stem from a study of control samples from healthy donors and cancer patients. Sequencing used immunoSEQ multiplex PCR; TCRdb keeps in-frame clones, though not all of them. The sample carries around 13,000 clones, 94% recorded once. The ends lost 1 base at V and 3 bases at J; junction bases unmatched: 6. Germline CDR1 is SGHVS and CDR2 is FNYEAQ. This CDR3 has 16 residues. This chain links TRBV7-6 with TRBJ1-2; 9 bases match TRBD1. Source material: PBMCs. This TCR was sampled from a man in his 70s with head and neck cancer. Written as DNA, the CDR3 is TGTGCCAGCAGCTTAGGGGGGACAGGGACACACTATGGCTACACCTTC. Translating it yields CASSLGGTGTHYGYTF.